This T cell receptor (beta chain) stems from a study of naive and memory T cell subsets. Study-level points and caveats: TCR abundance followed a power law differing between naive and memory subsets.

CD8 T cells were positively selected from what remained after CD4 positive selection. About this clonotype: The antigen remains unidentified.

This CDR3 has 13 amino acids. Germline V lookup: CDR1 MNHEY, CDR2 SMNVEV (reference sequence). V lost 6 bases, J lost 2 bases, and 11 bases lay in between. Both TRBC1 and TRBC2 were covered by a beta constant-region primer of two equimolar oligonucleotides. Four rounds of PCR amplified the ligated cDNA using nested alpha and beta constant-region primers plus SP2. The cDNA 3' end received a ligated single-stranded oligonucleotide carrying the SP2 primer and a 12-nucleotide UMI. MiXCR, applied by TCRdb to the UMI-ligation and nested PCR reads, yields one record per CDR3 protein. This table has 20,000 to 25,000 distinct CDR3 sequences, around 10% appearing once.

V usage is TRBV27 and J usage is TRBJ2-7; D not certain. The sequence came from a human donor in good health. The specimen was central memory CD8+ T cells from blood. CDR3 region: CASSPSSPYEQYF. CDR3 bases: TGTGCCAGCAGCCCCTCGAGTCCCTACGAGCAGTACTTC.